There are a few counts of the clone carrying this T cell receptor (beta chain). Its antigen is unknown. TCRbeta libraries were built with three rounds of nested PCR, modified from ARM-PCR. TCRdb called the multiplex PCR reads again in MiXCR, with one record for every CDR3 protein. Here the sample spans roughly 70,000 distinct CDR3 sequences, roughly 70% being singletons. The data stem from a study of tumor and adjacent non-tumor tissue in lung cancer. Notes on the study in general: In normal lung, the top 100 clones were significantly more dominant than in tumor.

Germline V gene lookup returns CDR1 SGHRS and CDR2 YFSETQ. The trim removed 0 bases at V and 9 bases at J, leaving 7 bases unmatched. This CDR3 has 16 amino acids. The template was RNA from unsorted bulk tissue. More than 3 cm separated this lung sample from the edge of the tumor. The chain employs TRBV5-1 and TRBJ2-1; TRBD1 matches 12 bases. Sequencing was carried out using distant non-tumor lung tissue. The TCR sequence derives from a woman between 45 and 60 years old with non-small cell lung cancer. The CDR3 spells CASSLEPGQGAGEQFF. The CDR3, as DNA: TGCGCCAGCAGCTTGGAACCGGGACAGGGGGCAGGTGAGCAGTTCTTC.